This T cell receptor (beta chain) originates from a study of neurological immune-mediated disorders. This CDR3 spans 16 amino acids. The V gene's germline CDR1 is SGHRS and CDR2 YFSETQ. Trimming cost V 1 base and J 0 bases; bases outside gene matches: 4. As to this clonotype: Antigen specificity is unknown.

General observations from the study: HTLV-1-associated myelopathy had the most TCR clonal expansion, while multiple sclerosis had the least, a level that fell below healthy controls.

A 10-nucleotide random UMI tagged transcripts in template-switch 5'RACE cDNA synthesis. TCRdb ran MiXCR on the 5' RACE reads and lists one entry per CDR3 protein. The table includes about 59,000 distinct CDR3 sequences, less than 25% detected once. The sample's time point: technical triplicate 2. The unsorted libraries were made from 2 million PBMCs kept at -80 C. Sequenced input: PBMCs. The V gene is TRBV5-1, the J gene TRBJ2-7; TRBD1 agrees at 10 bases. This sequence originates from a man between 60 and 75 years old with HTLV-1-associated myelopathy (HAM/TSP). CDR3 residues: CASSLRGQGDSYEQYF. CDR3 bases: TGCGCCAGCAGCTTGAGAGGACAGGGGGACTCCTACGAGCAGTACTTC.